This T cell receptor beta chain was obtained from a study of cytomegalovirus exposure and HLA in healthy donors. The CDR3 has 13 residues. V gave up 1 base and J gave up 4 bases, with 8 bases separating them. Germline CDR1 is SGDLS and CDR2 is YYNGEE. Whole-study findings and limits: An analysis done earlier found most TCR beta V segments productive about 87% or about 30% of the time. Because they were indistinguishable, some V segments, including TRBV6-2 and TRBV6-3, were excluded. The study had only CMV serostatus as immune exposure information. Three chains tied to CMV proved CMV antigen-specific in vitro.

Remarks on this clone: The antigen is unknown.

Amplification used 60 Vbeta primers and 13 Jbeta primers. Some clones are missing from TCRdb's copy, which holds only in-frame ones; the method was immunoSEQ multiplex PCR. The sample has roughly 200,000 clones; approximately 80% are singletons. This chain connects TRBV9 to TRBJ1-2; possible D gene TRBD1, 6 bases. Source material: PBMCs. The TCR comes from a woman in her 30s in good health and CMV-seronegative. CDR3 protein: CASSVTGSYGYTF. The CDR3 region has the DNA TGTGCCAGCAGCGTAACAGGGTCCTATGGCTACACCTTC.